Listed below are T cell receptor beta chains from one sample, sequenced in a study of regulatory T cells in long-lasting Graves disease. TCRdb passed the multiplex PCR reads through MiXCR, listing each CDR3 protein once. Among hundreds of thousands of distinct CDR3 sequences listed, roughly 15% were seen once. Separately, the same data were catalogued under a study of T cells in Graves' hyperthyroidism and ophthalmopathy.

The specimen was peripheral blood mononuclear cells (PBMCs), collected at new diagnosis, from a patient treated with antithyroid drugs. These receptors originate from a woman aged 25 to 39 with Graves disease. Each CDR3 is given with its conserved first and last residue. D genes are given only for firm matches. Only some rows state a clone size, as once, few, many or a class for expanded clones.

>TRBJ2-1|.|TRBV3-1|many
CASSQGGRGNEQFF
TGTGCCAGCAGCCAAGGAGGAAGAGGCAATGAGCAGTTCTTC
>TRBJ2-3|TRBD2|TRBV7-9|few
CASSPGTRGTDTQYF
TGTGCCAGCAGCCCCGGGACTAGAGGCACAGATACGCAGTATTTT
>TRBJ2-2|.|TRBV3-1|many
CASSHSDHSTGELFF
TGTGCCAGCAGCCACTCCGACCATTCCACCGGGGAGCTGTTTTTT
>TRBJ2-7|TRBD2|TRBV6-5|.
CASSYSKSGSSEQYF
TGTGCCAGCAGTTACTCGAAGAGCGGGAGTAGCGAGCAGTACTTC
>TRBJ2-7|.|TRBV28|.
CASRNEQYF
TGTGCCAGCAGAAACGAGCAGTACTTC
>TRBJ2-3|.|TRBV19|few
CASSIGLPADTQYF
TGTGCCAGTAGTATAGGCCTACCCGCTGATACGCAGTATTTT
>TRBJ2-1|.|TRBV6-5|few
CASSSPTNTEQFF
TGTGCCAGCAGTTCCCCCACTAATACTGAGCAGTTCTTC
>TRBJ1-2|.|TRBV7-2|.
CASSFNRVYPTNYGYTF
TGTGCCAGCAGCTTTAACAGGGTCTACCCTACTAACTATGGCTACACCTTC
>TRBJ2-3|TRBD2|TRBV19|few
CASSQTPGLAGVNTQYF
TGTGCCAGTAGCCAGACCCCGGGACTAGCGGGAGTGAATACGCAGTATTTT
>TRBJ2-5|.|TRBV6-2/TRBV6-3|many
CASSYSNGAGETQYF
TGTGCCAGCAGTTACTCGAACGGGGCAGGGGAGACCCAGTACTTC
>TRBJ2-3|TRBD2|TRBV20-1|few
CSAAGLGGTDTQYF
TGCAGTGCCGCGGGACTAGGAGGCACAGATACGCAGTATTTT
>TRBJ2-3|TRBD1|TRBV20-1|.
CSASDRGSTDTQYF
TGCAGTGCTAGTGACAGGGGAAGCACAGATACGCAGTATTTT
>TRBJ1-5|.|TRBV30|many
CAWSVSVRGNQPQHF
TGTGCCTGGAGTGTATCCGTTAGAGGCAATCAGCCCCAGCATTTT
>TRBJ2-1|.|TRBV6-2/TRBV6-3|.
CASSPYILEQESYEQFF
TGTGCCAGCAGCCCTTACATACTAGAACAAGAATCATATGAGCAGTTCTTC
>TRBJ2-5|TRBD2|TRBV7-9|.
CASSRLAGEGETQYF
TGTGCCAGCAGCCGACTAGCGGGAGAGGGGGAGACCCAGTACTTC
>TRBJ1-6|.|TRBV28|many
CASSLRGSYNSPLHF
TGTGCCAGCAGTCTACGGGGATCCTATAATTCACCCCTCCACTTT
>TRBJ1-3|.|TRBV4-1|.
CASSQDPTRGPGNTIYF
TGCGCCAGCAGCCAAGATCCCACAAGAGGCCCTGGAAACACCATATATTTT
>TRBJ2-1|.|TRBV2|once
CASSRGGKGNNEQFF
TGTGCCAGCTCCCGTGGGGGCAAGGGGAACAATGAGCAGTTCTTC
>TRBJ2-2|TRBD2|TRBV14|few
CASSQDRSLAGVAGELFF
TGTGCCAGCAGCCAAGATCGGTCCCTAGCGGGAGTCGCCGGGGAGCTGTTTTTT
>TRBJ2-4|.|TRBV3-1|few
CASSQGASPDRTKNIQYF
TGTGCCAGCAGCCAAGGGGCCTCTCCTGACAGAACCAAAAACATTCAGTACTTC
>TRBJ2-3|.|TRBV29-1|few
CSVEGLKTATDTQYF
TGCAGCGTTGAGGGTCTCAAGACAGCCACAGATACGCAGTATTTT
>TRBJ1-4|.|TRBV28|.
CASRRGGAGEKLFF
TGTGCCAGCAGAAGGGGGGGGGCGGGCGAAAAACTGTTTTTT
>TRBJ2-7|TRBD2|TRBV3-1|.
CASSQDTGLRYGQYF
TGTGCCAGCAGCCAAGATACGGGACTACGCTACGGGCAGTACTTC
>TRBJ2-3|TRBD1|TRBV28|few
CASSQDRAVDTQYF
TGTGCCAGCAGTCAGGACAGGGCGGTAGATACGCAGTATTTT
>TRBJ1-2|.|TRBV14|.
CASSHETGPIF
TGTGCCAGCAGCCACGAGACAGGTCCTATATTC
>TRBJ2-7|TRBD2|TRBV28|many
CASSFGTSGIATHEQYF
TGTGCCAGCAGCTTCGGGACTAGCGGGATTGCTACCCACGAGCAGTACTTC
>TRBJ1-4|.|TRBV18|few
CASSISDGEKLFF
TGTGCCAGCTCAATTTCGGACGGCGAAAAACTGTTTTTT
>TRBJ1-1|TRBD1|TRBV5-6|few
CASSFLTGENTEAFF
TGTGCCAGCAGCTTCTTGACAGGGGAGAACACTGAAGCTTTCTTT
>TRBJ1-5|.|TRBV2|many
CASSEQGVHQPQHF
TGTGCCAGCAGTGAACAGGGAGTCCATCAGCCCCAGCATTTT
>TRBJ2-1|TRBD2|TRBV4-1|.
CASSQDWASGRGREQFF
TGCGCCAGCAGCCAAGATTGGGCTAGCGGGAGGGGGCGTGAGCAGTTCTTC
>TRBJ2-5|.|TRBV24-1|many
CATSDSTIGRETQYF
TGTGCCACCAGTGATTCTACCATTGGGCGGGAGACCCAGTACTTC
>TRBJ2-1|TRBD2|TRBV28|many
CASSFPGGPSRSSYNEQFF
TGTGCCAGCAGTTTTCCGGGAGGGCCGTCTCGTAGCTCCTACAATGAGCAGTTCTTC
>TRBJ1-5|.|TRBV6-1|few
CATSQKWVGRFAANNQPQHF
TGTGCCACATCGCAGAAGTGGGTAGGGAGATTTGCGGCGAACAATCAGCCCCAGCATTTT
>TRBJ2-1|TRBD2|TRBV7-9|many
CASSASGTRDNEQFF
TGTGCCAGCAGCGCATCCGGGACTAGAGACAATGAGCAGTTCTTC
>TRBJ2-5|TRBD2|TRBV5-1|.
CASSLGRENQKETQYF
TGCGCCAGCAGCTTAGGGCGGGAGAATCAAAAGGAGACCCAGTACTTC
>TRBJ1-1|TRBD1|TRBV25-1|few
CASSRTDRVAEAFF
TGTGCCAGCAGCCGCACCGACAGGGTGGCTGAAGCTTTCTTT
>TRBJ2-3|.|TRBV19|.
CTSTLTGWLSSDTQYF
TGTACCAGTACCCTTACAGGGTGGTTGTCCTCAGATACGCAGTATTTT
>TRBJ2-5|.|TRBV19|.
CASSIAGSGQETQYF
TGTGCCAGTAGTATAGCGGGTAGCGGCCAAGAGACCCAGTACTTC
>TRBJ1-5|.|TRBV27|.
CASRKGGPSYSNQPQHF
TGTGCCAGCCGGAAGGGTGGCCCAAGTTATAGCAATCAGCCCCAGCATTTT
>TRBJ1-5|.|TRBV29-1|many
CSVGGTSNQPQHF
TGCAGCGTCGGCGGCACCTCCAATCAGCCCCAGCATTTT